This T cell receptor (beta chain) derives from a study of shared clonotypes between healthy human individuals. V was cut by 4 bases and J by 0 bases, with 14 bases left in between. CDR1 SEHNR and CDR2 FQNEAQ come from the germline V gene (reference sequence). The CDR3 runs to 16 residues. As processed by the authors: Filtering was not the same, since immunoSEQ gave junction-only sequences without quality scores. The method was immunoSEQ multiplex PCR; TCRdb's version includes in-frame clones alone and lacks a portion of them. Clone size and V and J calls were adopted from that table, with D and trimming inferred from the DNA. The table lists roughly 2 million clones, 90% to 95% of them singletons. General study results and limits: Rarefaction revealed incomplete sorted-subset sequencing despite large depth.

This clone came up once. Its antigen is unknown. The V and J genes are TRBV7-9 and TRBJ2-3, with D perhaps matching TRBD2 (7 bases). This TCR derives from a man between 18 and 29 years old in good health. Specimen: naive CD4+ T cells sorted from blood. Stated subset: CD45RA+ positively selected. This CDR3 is CASSSRGALSTDTQYF. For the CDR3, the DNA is TGTGCCAGCAGCTCACGGGGGGCGCTGAGCACAGATACGCAGTATTTT.